These 10 T cell receptor beta chains came from one sample sequenced in a study of T cells after yellow fever vaccination (dated by TCRdb to about 2019). To prepare the library, 5' RACE was applied. The run used an Illumina HiSeq 2500. TCRdb reprocessing: public reads trimmed at Q25 with fastp, clones called with MiXCR, in-frame beta chains kept. Duplicate CDR3 protein sequences are folded into a single record with the most common DNA and genes. Here the sample has a few hundred thousand distinct CDR3 sequences; around 8.1% occur a single time. The biggest ten clones account for approximately 15% of the sample. The treatment or condition label on this specimen signifies: live attenuated yellow fever vaccine strain. The sample consisted of PBMCs, taken roughly 45 days after the first yellow fever vaccination. Receptors were obtained from a man between 18 and 29 years old who received the YFV17D yellow fever vaccine.

The table lists this clonotype with a few counts. The chain couples TRBV10-3 to TRBJ1-2; TRBD1 agrees at 7 bases. The CDR3 is 13 amino acids. V shed 10 bases, J shed 2 bases, and the junction held 7 bases outside the gene matches. Germline assignment: CDR1 ENHRY and CDR2 SYGVKD. The CDR3 region has the DNA TGTGCCACTCAAGACAGGGAGAACTATGGCTACACCTTC. As protein: CATQDRENYGYTF.

This clonotype was detected only a few times. The chain links TRBV5-1 to TRBJ1-3; no clear D. V gave up 4 bases and J gave up 0 bases, with 8 bases separating them. The germline V gene has CDR1 SGHRS and CDR2 YFSETQ. CDR3 length: 14 residues. In DNA form, the CDR3 reads TGCGCCAGCAGCCGTGAGTCCTCTGGAAACACCATATATTTT. Amino acid sequence: CASSRESSGNTIYF.

DNA for the CDR3: TGTGCCACCAAAGGGACTCTTAGCACAGATACGCAGTATTTT. Its protein product is CATKGTLSTDTQYF. V gene TRBV6-1 combines with J gene TRBJ2-3; tentative D call: TRBD2 (6 bases). The V gene's germline CDR1 is MNHNS and CDR2 SASEGT. V gave up 10 bases and J gave up 0 bases, with 14 bases separating them. CDR3 length equals 14 residues.

This chain uses TRBV5-4 with TRBJ2-6, with D possibly being TRBD2 (6 bases). The CDR3 covers 15 residues. V lost 2 bases, J lost 3 bases, and 9 bases lay in between. Per the germline V gene, CDR1 is SGHNT and CDR2 is YYREEE (reference sequence). The CDR3 region is CASSFGGVGANVLTF. The CDR3 DNA reads TGTGCCAGCAGCTTCGGCGGGGTTGGGGCCAACGTCCTGACTTTC.

The table lists this clonotype with a few counts. V is TRBV7-6 and J is TRBJ2-5; TRBD2 agrees at 12 bases. This CDR3 is built from 15 residues. The junction had 5 bases not matched to a gene; V was cut back by 4 bases and J by 5 bases. CDR1 is SGHVS and CDR2 is FNYEAQ in the germline V gene. The CDR3 DNA reads as TGTGCCAGCAGCTCAGGACTAGCGGGATCTGAGACCCAGTACTTC. This gives the protein CASSSGLAGSETQYF. Variable domain in full (rest from reference TRBV7-6 and TRBJ2-5): GAGVSQSPRYKVTKRGQDVALRCDPISGHVSLYWYRQALGQGPEFLTYFNYEAQQDKSGLPNDRFSAERPEGSISTLTIQRTEQRDSAMYRCASSSGLAGSETQYFGPGTRLLVL.

V is TRBV28 and J is TRBJ2-3; the D gene is possibly TRBD2 (6 bases). V gave up 2 bases and J gave up 5 bases, with 11 bases separating them. CDR1 and CDR2 from the germline V gene are MDHEN and SYDVKM. The CDR3 is 14 amino acids. In DNA form, the CDR3 reads TGTGCCAGCAGTTTAGGAGGGAATCAAGATACGCAGTATTTT. Protein sequence: CASSLGGNQDTQYF.

This clonotype was seen a few times. This chain joins TRBV18 and TRBJ1-4, with 7 nucleotides matching TRBD1. V shed 6 bases and J 8 bases; nucleotides not matched to a gene: 12. Per germline, CDR1 KGHSH and CDR2 LQKENI. The CDR3 covers 15 residues. The CDR3 loop is CASSDWTGAGEKLFF. The CDR3 nucleotides are TGTGCCAGCTCCGATTGGACAGGCGCAGGGGAAAAACTGTTTTTT.

This clonotype showed up just a few times. The V and J genes are TRBV12-3 or TRBV12-4 and TRBJ2-1; 10 nucleotides agree with TRBD2. After removal of 6 bases from V and 4 bases from J, the junction contained 6 bases not matched to a gene. This CDR3 is built from 15 residues. The CDR3 DNA follows: TGTGCCAGCAGATCTTCTAGCGGGGGTTACAATGAGCAGTTCTTC. It specifies CASRSSSGGYNEQFF.

The CDR3 loop reads CASSQVKGGQGLSENIQYF. DNA of the CDR3: TGTGCCAGCAGCCAAGTCAAAGGGGGACAGGGACTTTCCGAAAACATTCAGTACTTC. The rearrangement links TRBV4-2 to TRBJ2-4; 9 bases line up with TRBD1. The V gene end was trimmed by 1 base and the J gene end by 5 bases; junction bases not matched to a gene: 15. In germline, CDR1 is LGHNA, CDR2 YNFKEQ. The CDR3 is 19 residues long.

The V and J genes are TRBV7-9 and TRBJ1-5; tentatively, D is TRBD1 (5 bases). The CDR3 sequence is 15 residues long. The germline V and J ends were trimmed by 5 bases and 0 bases, with 11 bases remaining between them. Germline CDR1 is SEHNR and CDR2 is FQNEAQ (reference sequence). CDR3 residues: CASSPPGDSNQPQHF. The CDR3 coding sequence is TGTGCCAGCAGCCCCCCGGGGGATAGCAATCAGCCCCAGCATTTT.